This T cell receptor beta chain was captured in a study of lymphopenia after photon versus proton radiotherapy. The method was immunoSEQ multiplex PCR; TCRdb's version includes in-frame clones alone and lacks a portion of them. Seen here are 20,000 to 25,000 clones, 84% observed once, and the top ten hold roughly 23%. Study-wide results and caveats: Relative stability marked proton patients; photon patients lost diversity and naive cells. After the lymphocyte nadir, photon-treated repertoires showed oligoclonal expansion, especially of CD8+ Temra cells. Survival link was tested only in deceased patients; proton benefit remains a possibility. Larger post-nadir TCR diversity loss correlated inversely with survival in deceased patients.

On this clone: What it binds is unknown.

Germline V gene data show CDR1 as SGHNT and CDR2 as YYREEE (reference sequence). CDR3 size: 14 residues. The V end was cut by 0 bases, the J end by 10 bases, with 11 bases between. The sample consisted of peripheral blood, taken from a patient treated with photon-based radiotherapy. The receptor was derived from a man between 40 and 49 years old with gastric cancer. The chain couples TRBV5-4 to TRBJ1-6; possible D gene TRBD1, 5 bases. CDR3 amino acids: CASSLAQGGSPLHF. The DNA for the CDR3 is TGTGCCAGCAGCTTGGCGCAGGGCGGATCACCCCTCCACTTT.